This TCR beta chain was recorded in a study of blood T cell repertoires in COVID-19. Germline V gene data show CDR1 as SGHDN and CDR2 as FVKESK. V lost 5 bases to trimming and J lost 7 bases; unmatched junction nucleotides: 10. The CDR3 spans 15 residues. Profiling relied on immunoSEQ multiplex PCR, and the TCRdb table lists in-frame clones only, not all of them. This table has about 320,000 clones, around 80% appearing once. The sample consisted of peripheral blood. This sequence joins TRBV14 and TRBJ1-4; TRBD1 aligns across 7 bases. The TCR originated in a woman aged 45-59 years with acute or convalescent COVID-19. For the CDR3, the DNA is TGTGCCAGCAGCGCCCAAGGGGGCGGTCGTGAAAAACTGTTTTTT. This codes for CASSAQGGGREKLFF.